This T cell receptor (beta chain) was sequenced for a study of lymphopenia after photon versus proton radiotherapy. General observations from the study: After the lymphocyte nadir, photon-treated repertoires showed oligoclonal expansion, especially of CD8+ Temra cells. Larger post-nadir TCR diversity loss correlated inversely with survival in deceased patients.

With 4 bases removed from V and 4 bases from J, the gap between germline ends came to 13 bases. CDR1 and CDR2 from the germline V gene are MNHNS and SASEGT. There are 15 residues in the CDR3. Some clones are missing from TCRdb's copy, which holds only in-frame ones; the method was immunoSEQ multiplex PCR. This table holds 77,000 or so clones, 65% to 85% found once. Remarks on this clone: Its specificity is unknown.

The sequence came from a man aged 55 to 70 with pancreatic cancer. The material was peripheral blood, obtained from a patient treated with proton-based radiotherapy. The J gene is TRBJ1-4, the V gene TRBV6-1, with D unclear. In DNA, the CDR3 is TGTGCCAGCAGTGCCTCGGCAGGTCATAATGAAAAACTGTTTTTT. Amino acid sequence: CASSASAGHNEKLFF.